These 29 T cell receptor beta chains were sequenced from one sample in a study of blood T cell repertoires in COVID-19. The repertoire was sequenced with immunoSEQ multiplex PCR; TCRdb's copy has only in-frame clones and lacks some. The table includes about 66,000 clones, about 80% detected once. The sequencing input was peripheral blood. Source of these receptors: a man in his sixties with acute or convalescent COVID-19.

The chain links TRBV4-2 to TRBJ2-5; 12 bases agree with TRBD2. The J segment lost 3 bases and the V segment lost 3 bases, leaving 5 bases of the junction unmatched. In germline, CDR1 is LGHNA, CDR2 YNFKEQ. The CDR3 runs to 16 residues. The CDR3 sequence is CASSQGTSGLKETQYF. The CDR3 region has the DNA TGTGCCAGCAGCCAGGGGACTAGCGGGCTTAAAGAGACCCAGTACTTC.

The chain employs TRBV6-5 and TRBJ1-1; 7 bases map to TRBD1. The germline V gene has CDR1 MNHEY and CDR2 SVGAGI. The ends lost 5 bases at V and 1 base at J; junction bases unmatched: 4. This CDR3 is built from 14 residues. CDR3 residues: CASSPRTGNTEAFF. CDR3 coding DNA: TGTGCCAGCAGTCCCCGGACAGGGAACACTGAAGCTTTCTTT.

This clone was observed a few times. The V gene is TRBV7-9, the J gene TRBJ1-2; D gene ambiguous. Germline-derived CDR1 and CDR2 are SEHNR and FQNEAQ (reference sequence). This CDR3 is built from 14 residues. The V end was cut by 4 bases, the J end by 4 bases, with 13 bases between. The CDR3 sequence is CASSSKGSGYGYTF. The CDR3 DNA is TGTGCCAGCAGCTCGAAAGGCAGCGGCTATGGCTACACCTTC.

The CDR3 bases are TGTGCCAGCAGCCGGCAGGGAACAGCCTATAATTCACCCCTCCACTTT. Translating it yields CASSRQGTAYNSPLHF. The chain combines TRBV7-2 with TRBJ1-6; TRBD1 might be the D (5 bases). Per germline, CDR1 SGHTA and CDR2 FQGNSA. This CDR3 is built from 16 residues. V was shortened by 5 bases and J by 2 bases, with 13 bases between the two germline ends.

The chain employs TRBV27 and TRBJ2-1; no clear D. CDR3 length equals 16 residues. V lost 3 bases and J 4 bases, leaving 16 bases between the germline ends. Germline CDR1 is MNHEY and CDR2 is SMNVEV (reference sequence). The CDR3: CASSLKRAGDYNEQFF. The CDR3 DNA follows: TGTGCCAGCAGTTTGAAGCGAGCTGGAGATTACAATGAGCAGTTCTTC.

V is TRBV9 and J is TRBJ1-4; D uncertain. The germline gives CDR1 SGDLS, CDR2 YYNGEE. The CDR3 runs 15 residues. V was pared by 0 bases and J by 0 bases, with 6 bases between. The CDR3 spells CASSVGRTTNEKLFF. CDR3 nucleotide sequence: TGTGCCAGCAGCGTAGGGCGGACAACTAATGAAAAACTGTTTTTT.

The rearrangement joins TRBV6-6 to TRBJ1-5; the match to TRBD1 covers 7 bases. Trimming took 5 bases from V and 0 from J; bases not matched to a gene: 10. The V gene's germline CDR1 is MNHNY and CDR2 SVGAGI (reference sequence). The CDR3 totals 17 residues. The CDR3 region is CASSPHGQVYSNQPQHF. The CDR3 coding sequence is TGTGCCAGCAGTCCCCATGGACAGGTTTATAGCAATCAGCCCCAGCATTTT.

The rearrangement uses TRBV7-6 and TRBJ2-7; TRBD1 agrees at 9 bases. The J segment lost 4 bases and the V segment lost 5 bases, leaving 9 bases of the junction unmatched. CDR1 is SGHVS, CDR2 FNYEAQ, per germline. This CDR3 is built from 15 residues. This CDR3 is CASSKKDRGPYEQYV. The CDR3 region has the DNA TGTGCCAGCAGCAAAAAGGACAGGGGACCGTACGAGCAGTACGTC.

The J gene is TRBJ1-2, the V gene TRBV19, with TRBD1 identical over 7 bases. There are 13 residues in the CDR3. The trim removed 6 bases at V and 4 bases at J, leaving 5 bases unmatched. Germline assignment: CDR1 LNHDA and CDR2 SQIVND (reference sequence). The CDR3: CASRPGTAYGYTF. The CDR3 DNA follows: TGTGCCAGTAGACCCGGGACAGCCTATGGCTACACCTTC. The variable domain in full, completed from reference TRBV19 and TRBJ1-2, reads DGGITQSPKYLFRKEGQNVTLSCEQNLNHDAMYWYRQDPGQGLRLIYYSQIVNDFQKGDIAEGYSVSREKKESFPLTVTSAQKNPTAFYLCASRPGTAYGYTFGSGTRLTVV.

The chain is built from TRBV7-8 and TRBJ2-7; D gene ambiguous. Per germline, CDR1 SGHVS and CDR2 FQNEAQ. The CDR3 covers 13 residues. Trimming took 1 base from V and 0 from J, leaving 4 bases between them. The CDR3 spells CASSLGASYEQYV. DNA for the CDR3: TGTGCCAGCAGCTTAGGCGCCTCCTACGAGCAGTACGTC.

The rearrangement uses TRBV5-4 and TRBJ1-2, with 7 bases identical to TRBD1. CDR1 is SGHNT and CDR2 is YYREEE in the germline V gene (reference sequence). The CDR3 sequence is 14 residues long. Trimming at V came to 4 bases and at J to 7 bases, leaving 10 bases not matched to a gene. CDR3 nucleotide sequence: TGTGCCAGCAGCCGAACAGGGGAGAGTCTTGGCTACACCTTC. Encoded protein: CASSRTGESLGYTF.

This rearrangement joins TRBV18 to TRBJ1-1; perhaps TRBD1 as D (5 bases). Germline CDR1 reads KGHSH; CDR2 reads LQKENI. This CDR3 has 13 residues. The V end lost 4 bases, the J end lost 7 bases, and 13 bases lay between the germline ends. DNA of the CDR3: TGTGCCAGCTCACAAGGACAAACCCATGAAGCTTTCTTT. Protein product: CASSQGQTHEAFF.

CDR3 loop: CASSYGKSTGAFF. The CDR3 DNA sequence: TGTGCCAGCAGTTACGGAAAGAGTACGGGAGCTTTCTTT. This chain links TRBV6-2 or TRBV6-3 with TRBJ1-1; no firm D call. Germline V gene data show CDR1 as MNHEY and CDR2 as SVGEGT. CDR3 length equals 13 residues. V was cut by 2 bases and J by 10 bases, with 14 bases left in between.

V and J are TRBV5-8 and TRBJ2-1; 10 positions match TRBD2. Germline V lookup: CDR1 SGHTS, CDR2 YDEGEE. The CDR3 covers 17 residues. The V and J ends lost 1 base and 7 bases, in that order; junction bases with no gene match: 11. The CDR3 region has the DNA TGTGCCAGCAGCTTGTACAGGAGCGGGGGGGCTAGGAATGAGCAGTTCTTC. It specifies CASSLYRSGGARNEQFF.

This clone turned up a few times. The rearrangement joins TRBV7-2 to TRBJ2-1, with 8 bases matching TRBD1. In germline, CDR1 is SGHTA, CDR2 FQGNSA. V lost 7 bases to trimming and J lost 7 bases; unmatched junction nucleotides: 12. The CDR3 spans 15 residues. The CDR3 loop is CASTQDRVILNEQFF. CDR3 bases: TGTGCCAGCACCCAGGACAGGGTCATTTTGAATGAGCAGTTCTTC.

This clone was recorded once. The V call is TRBV5-1, the J call TRBJ1-1; TRBD1 might be the D (6 bases). The V and J ends lost 0 bases and 1 base respectively, with 10 bases between them. CDR1 and CDR2 (germline): SGHRS, YFSETQ. This CDR3 has 15 residues. Written as DNA, the CDR3 is TGCGCCAGCAGCTTGGGACGGGGGGCGAACACTGAAGCTTTCTTT. It encodes CASSLGRGANTEAFF.

CDR3 in DNA: TGTGCCAGCAGCCCCGGTTGGGGGAGGGAGACTGAAGCTTTCTTT. Translating it yields CASSPGWGRETEAFF. V gene TRBV9 combines with J gene TRBJ1-1; possible D gene TRBD1, 5 bases. The ends were cut back, 4 bases at V and 5 bases at J, with 18 bases in the middle. In germline, CDR1 is SGDLS, CDR2 YYNGEE. This CDR3 contains 15 residues.

In this sample, this clone turned up once. This rearrangement joins TRBV7-6 to TRBJ2-3; 11 bases are shared with TRBD1. CDR3 length: 16 residues. The germline CDR1 and CDR2 sequences are SGHVS and FNYEAQ. J gave up 6 bases and V 1 base, and 6 bases lay outside the gene matches. CDR3: CASSLGGTGGLDTQYF. For the CDR3, the DNA is TGTGCCAGCAGCTTAGGCGGGACAGGGGGTTTGGATACGCAGTATTTT.

J is TRBJ1-3 and V is TRBV11-2; D is undetermined. The germline CDR1 and CDR2 sequences are SGHAT and FQNNGV. This CDR3 is 12 amino acids long. V lost 6 bases, J lost 4 bases, and 7 bases lay in between. The CDR3 loop is CASSHGGNTIYF. In DNA, the CDR3 is TGTGCCAGCAGTCACGGGGGAAACACCATATATTTT.

The chain has TRBV4-1 and TRBJ1-6; D remains unclear. This CDR3 contains 14 residues. V lost 4 bases and J 8 bases, leaving 12 bases between the germline ends. Germline CDR1 reads MGHRA; CDR2 reads YSYEKL. Written as DNA, the CDR3 is TGCGCCAGCAGCCGCGTGGGCAACGATTCACCCCTCCACTTT. Translated: CASSRVGNDSPLHF.

The chain links TRBV2 to TRBJ2-7; the D is unclear. Per germline, CDR1 SNHLY and CDR2 FYNNEI. The CDR3 spans 14 residues. V lost 5 bases and J 0 bases, leaving 11 bases between the germline ends. CDR3 protein: CASSLGRNSYEQYF. DNA of the CDR3: TGTGCCAGCAGTCTGGGCAGGAACTCCTACGAGCAGTACTTC.

The chain uses TRBV6-5 and TRBJ1-1; D perhaps matches TRBD1 (6 bases). The CDR3 length is 11 residues. Trimming took off 8 bases at V and 7 bases at J, with 11 bases between the two ends. Germline V lookup: CDR1 MNHEY, CDR2 SVGAGI. The CDR3 nucleotides read TGTGCCAGCTCCCGACAGGATGAAGCTTTCTTT. This sequence encodes CASSRQDEAFF.

The V and J genes are TRBV7-9 and TRBJ1-2; tentative D call: TRBD1 (6 bases). V was trimmed by 4 bases and J by 4 bases, leaving 19 bases between them. The CDR3 consists of 16 residues. Germline V gene data show CDR1 as SEHNR and CDR2 as FQNEAQ (reference sequence). The CDR3 spells CASSSTRGGQAYGYTF. The CDR3 DNA reads TGTGCCAGCAGCTCGACCCGCGGGGGGCAAGCCTATGGCTACACCTTC.

The chain couples TRBV14 to TRBJ1-4; D call uncertain. Germline CDR1 and CDR2: SGHDN and FVKESK. This CDR3 contains 15 residues. Trimming stripped 2 bases from V and 0 bases from J, with 7 bases between. This CDR3 is CASSQLAATNEKLFF. The CDR3, as DNA: TGTGCCAGCAGCCAATTAGCTGCAACTAATGAAAAACTGTTTTTT. Full variable domain (remainder filled in from reference TRBV14 and TRBJ1-4): EAGVTQFPSHSVIEKGQTVTLRCDPISGHDNLYWYRRVMGKEIKFLLHFVKESKQDESGMPNNRFLAERTGGTYSTLKVQPAELEDSGVYFCASSQLAATNEKLFFGSGTQLSVL.

The rearrangement uses TRBV3-1 (or the pseudogene TRBV3-2) and TRBJ2-2; no reliable D call. Germline CDR1 reads LGHDT; CDR2 reads YNNKEL (reference sequence). This CDR3 contains 13 residues. Trimming stripped 4 bases from V and 7 bases from J, with 10 bases between. The CDR3 reads CASSLTGGGELFF. CDR3 bases: TGTGCCAGCAGCCTCACGGGTGGCGGGGAGCTGTTTTTT.

The rearrangement links TRBV11-1 to TRBJ2-4, with 11 bases aligning to TRBD1. From germline, CDR1 is SGHAT and CDR2 FQDESV (reference sequence). After removal of 5 bases from V and 1 base from J, the junction contained 4 bases not matched to a gene. The CDR3 length is 16 residues. The CDR3: CASSRTGGAAKNIQYF. CDR3 sequence (DNA): TGTGCCAGCAGCCGGACAGGGGGCGCGGCCAAAAACATTCAGTACTTC. The whole variable domain, remainder taken from reference TRBV11-1 and TRBJ2-4, is EAEVAQSPRYKITEKSQAVAFWCDPISGHATLYWYRQILGQGPELLVQFQDESVVDDSQLPKDRFSAERLKGVDSTLKIQPAELGDSAMYLCASSRTGGAAKNIQYFGAGTRLSVL.

The chain recombines TRBV5-6 with TRBJ2-5; possibly TRBD2 for D (6 bases). This CDR3 comprises 13 residues. The V gene lost 6 bases and the J gene lost 4 bases, with 13 bases spanning the gap. Germline lookup yields CDR1 SGHDT and CDR2 YYEEEE. The CDR3 DNA sequence: TGTGCCAGCATCGGGGGTTCTGTAGAGACCCAGTACTTC. The encoded protein is CASIGGSVETQYF.

This sequence joins TRBV12-5 and TRBJ2-5; a weak D match, TRBD2 (6 bases). From germline, CDR1 is LGHNT and CDR2 FRNRAP. V lost 3 bases, J lost 0 bases, and 8 bases lay in between. The CDR3 sequence is 14 residues long. CDR3 sequence reads: CASGLGRHQETQYF. The CDR3 region has the DNA TGTGCTAGTGGTTTAGGGAGGCACCAAGAGACCCAGTACTTC.

The chain uses TRBV27 and TRBJ2-1; the D gene is possibly TRBD2 (7 bases). V lost 6 bases to trimming and J lost 0 bases, with 18 bases between them. This CDR3 has 17 amino acids. Germline V gene lookup returns CDR1 MNHEY and CDR2 SMNVEV (reference sequence). The CDR3 coding sequence is TGTGCCAGCAGCCGGGGGGTTAGGGGGGGCTCCTACAATGAGCAGTTCTTC. This encodes CASSRGVRGGSYNEQFF.